Listed here are 6 T cell receptor beta chains from one sample, sequenced in a study of blood T cell repertoires in COVID-19. Repertoires were generated with immunoSEQ multiplex PCR, while TCRdb's copy carries only in-frame clones and drops some. The data contain about 350,000 clones, 87% of them singletons. Sequenced material: PBMCs or T cells enriched from blood (not recorded which). The receptors come from a woman under 40 who had recovered from COVID-19.

The chain is built from TRBV2 and TRBJ1-5, with TRBD1 matching 8 bases. The germline V gene encodes CDR1 SNHLY and CDR2 FYNNEI. With V trimmed by 2 bases and J by 6 bases, 3 bases remained unmatched. This CDR3 is 14 amino acids long. CDR3 sequence (DNA): TGTGCCAGCAGTGAAAGGACAGGGACTCAGCCCCAGCATTTT. This codes for CASSERTGTQPQHF.

This clone was counted a few times. V usage is TRBV19 and J usage is TRBJ1-1; D is perhaps TRBD1 (5 bases). Germline CDR1 reads LNHDA; CDR2 reads SQIVND (reference sequence). This CDR3 contains 12 residues. The V end lost 6 bases, the J end lost 9 bases, and 14 bases lay between the germline ends. CDR3 region: CASSLRQGKAFF. CDR3 DNA sequence: TGTGCCAGTAGCCTTCGGCAGGGTAAAGCTTTCTTT.

In its sample, this clone was seen once. This chain connects TRBV5-6 to TRBJ1-6; D remains unclear. Germline CDR1 and CDR2: SGHDT and YYEEEE. V lost 4 bases to trimming and J lost 0 bases, with 5 bases between them. The length of the CDR3 is 14 residues. The CDR3 DNA sequence: TGTGCCAGCAGCGGGAGCTCCTATAATTCACCCCTCCACTTT. It encodes CASSGSSYNSPLHF.

The chain is built from TRBV3-1 (or the pseudogene TRBV3-2) and TRBJ2-7; the match to TRBD2 covers 7 bases. Germline CDR1 LGHDT, CDR2 YNNKEL (reference sequence). The CDR3 loop spans 17 amino acids. The junction had 16 bases not matched to a gene; V was cut back by 1 base and J by 7 bases. The CDR3 nucleotides are TGTGCCAGCAGCCAAGGAGGCCAGCTGGGACTATTACGGGAGCAGTACTTC. This gives the protein CASSQGGQLGLLREQYF.

V is TRBV5-5 and J is TRBJ1-2, with TRBD1 identical over 9 bases. The germline gives CDR1 SGHKS, CDR2 YYEKEE (reference sequence). After removal of 7 bases from V and 2 bases from J, the junction contained 0 bases not matched to a gene. The CDR3 spans 12 residues. CDR3 sequence reads: CASGQGNYGYTF. Here the CDR3 DNA reads TGTGCCAGCGGACAGGGGAACTATGGCTACACCTTC.

The genes are TRBV27 and TRBJ1-2; TRBD1 aligns across 8 bases. The CDR3 has 15 residues. Trimming cost V 6 bases and J 4 bases; bases outside gene matches: 10. CDR1 MNHEY and CDR2 SMNVEV come from the germline V gene (reference sequence). The CDR3 region has the DNA TGTGCCAGCAGAAGTACAGGGGGAACCCTCTATGGCTACACCTTC. This gives the protein CASRSTGGTLYGYTF.